This T cell receptor beta chain was sequenced in a study of shared clonotypes between healthy human individuals. Broader study findings: Richness estimates generally favored naive over memory subsets.

Investigators spread the genomic DNA of each subset evenly over several immunoSEQ plates. Only in-frame clones appear in the TCRdb table, and some are missing; sequencing was by immunoSEQ multiplex PCR. This sample carries approximately 1.9 million clones, roughly 93% of them seen once, and the ten largest clones take over 1.5%. Selected positively for CCR7 and CD45RO-negative, naive CD8 cells excluded terminally differentiated effector memory CD45RA+ cells. This clone was found once. Its antigen remains unidentified. The germline gives CDR1 SNHLY, CDR2 FYNNEI. Deletions cut 7 bases from V and 3 bases from J, with 10 bases between. This CDR3 is 12 amino acids long.

The receptor comes from a man between 18 and 35 years old in good health. Some clones in this sample may be carry-over from other donors' samples. This sequence joins TRBV2 and TRBJ2-7; D is unresolved. The sample comprised naive CD8+ T cells from PBMCs. The CDR3 DNA sequence: TGTGCCAGCACGAACGACCACTACGAGCAGTACTTC. This sequence encodes CASTNDHYEQYF. The complete variable domain, with remaining parts taken from reference TRBV2 and TRBJ2-7, reads EPEVTQTPSHQVTQMGQEVILRCVPISNHLYFYWYRQILGQKVEFLVSFYNNEISEKSEIFDDQFSVERPDGSNFTLKIRSTKLEDSAMYFCASTNDHYEQYFGPGTRLTVT.